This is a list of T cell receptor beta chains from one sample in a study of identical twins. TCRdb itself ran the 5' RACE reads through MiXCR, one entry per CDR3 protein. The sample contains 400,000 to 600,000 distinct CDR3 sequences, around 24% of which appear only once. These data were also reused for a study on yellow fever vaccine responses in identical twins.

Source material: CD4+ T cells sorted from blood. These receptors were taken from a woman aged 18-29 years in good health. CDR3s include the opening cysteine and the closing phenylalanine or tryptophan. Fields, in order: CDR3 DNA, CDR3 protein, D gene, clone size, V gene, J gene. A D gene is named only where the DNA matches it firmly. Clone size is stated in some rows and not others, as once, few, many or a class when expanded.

TGCGCCAGCAGCCAAGATCTCGCAGGGAATTTCTATGGCTACACCTTC	CASSQDLAGNFYGYTF	-	few	TRBV4-1	TRBJ1-2
TGTGCCAGCAGTTACGGAGGGACTAGCGGAGGGAACACCGGGGAGCTGTTTTTT	CASSYGGTSGGNTGELFF	TRBD2	few	TRBV6-5	TRBJ2-2
TGTGCCATCAGTGAGTCGGGTAGCGGGAGGTCCTACAATGAGCAGTTCTTC	CAISESGSGRSYNEQFF	TRBD2	-	TRBV10-3	TRBJ2-1
TGTGCCAGCAGTTTGGAGGGGGTCAAAAACATTCAGTACTTC	CASSLEGVKNIQYF	-	-	TRBV28	TRBJ2-4
TGTGCCAGCAGTTTGGGGACACCTTACAATGAGCAGTTCTTC	CASSLGTPYNEQFF	-	many	TRBV5-6	TRBJ2-1
TGTGCCAGCAGCTTAAGTGGGACTAGCTTCACCGGGGAGCTGTTTTTT	CASSLSGTSFTGELFF	TRBD2	-	TRBV7-2	TRBJ2-2
TGCAGTGCTCCACAAACTAGCGGGAGACGCAATGAGCAGTTCTTC	CSAPQTSGRRNEQFF	TRBD2	few	TRBV20-1	TRBJ2-1
TGTGCCAGCAGTCACCCTAGCGGCGGGGAAGAGACCCAGTACTTC	CASSHPSGGEETQYF	TRBD2	-	TRBV28	TRBJ2-5
TGCGCCAGCAGCTGGCGGGACGGGGGAAACACAGATACGCAGTATTTT	CASSWRDGGNTDTQYF	-	few	TRBV5-1	TRBJ2-3
TGCGCCAGCAGGGAGGCTAGCGTGGAGACCCAGTACTTC	CASREASVETQYF	-	few	TRBV5-1	TRBJ2-5
TGTGCCACCAGTGATTTGGTCCCAGAGAGCTACAATGAGCAGTTCTTC	CATSDLVPESYNEQFF	-	few	TRBV24-1	TRBJ2-1
TGCGCCAGCAGCCAATCACTAGCGGGGTACAATGAGCAGTTCTTC	CASSQSLAGYNEQFF	TRBD2	-	TRBV4-1	TRBJ2-1
TGTGCCAGCAGAAACTACAGGGCAGGTACCGGGGAGCTGTTTTTT	CASRNYRAGTGELFF	-	few	TRBV11-2	TRBJ2-2
TGTGCCAGCAGCTTGCCGGGGCACTCTGAAGCTTTCTTT	CASSLPGHSEAFF	-	-	TRBV5-4	TRBJ1-1
TGTGCCAGCAGCAAGCGAGGGGGAGCAAACACCGGGGAGCTGTTTTTT	CASSKRGGANTGELFF	-	-	TRBV3-1	TRBJ2-2
TGCAGTGCTACCGGGACAGGCTCTCCCTACGAGCAGTACTTC	CSATGTGSPYEQYF	TRBD1	-	TRBV20-1	TRBJ2-7
TGCGCCAGCAGCCCAGGACAGGGAGTCAATCAGCCCCAGCATTTT	CASSPGQGVNQPQHF	TRBD1	many	TRBV4-1	TRBJ1-5
TGCGCCAGCAGCTTGGCCCAGGGGGTAGGGACTGAAGCTTTCTTT	CASSLAQGVGTEAFF	TRBD1	-	TRBV5-1	TRBJ1-1
TGTGCCAGCAGTTACCAGGGAGATATAGATGAAGCTTTCTTT	CASSYQGDIDEAFF	-	-	TRBV6-5	TRBJ1-1
TGCGCCAGTTTGGGACAGGGGGAAGTAACCGGGGAGCTGTTTTTT	CASLGQGEVTGELFF	TRBD1	-	TRBV5-1	TRBJ2-2
TGTGCCACCAGTGATGCAGGGTCCTTATCCCACGAGCAGTACTTC	CATSDAGSLSHEQYF	-	-	TRBV24-1	TRBJ2-7
TGTGCCAGCGGACTACAGGGTTACAATCAGCCCCAGCATTTT	CASGLQGYNQPQHF	-	-	TRBV12-3/TRBV12-4	TRBJ1-5
TGTGCCATCAGTCGGGGACAAGGGACAGATACGCAGTATTTT	CAISRGQGTDTQYF	-	few	TRBV10-3	TRBJ2-3
TGCGCCAGCAGCCGGGGACTTTACACAGATACGCAGTATTTT	CASSRGLYTDTQYF	-	many	TRBV4-1	TRBJ2-3
TGTGCCAGCAGCAGGGGGATTGGCACCGGGGAGCTGTTTTTT	CASSRGIGTGELFF	TRBD1	-	TRBV12-3/TRBV12-4	TRBJ2-2
TGTGCCAGCAGCTTAATGGTTAGCGGGAAACGTGAGCAGTTCTTC	CASSLMVSGKREQFF	TRBD2	few	TRBV7-2	TRBJ2-1